These 28 T cell receptor beta chains share one sample of origin, sequenced in a study of blood T cell repertoires in COVID-19 (dated by TCRdb to 2019 to 2021). The library was made by the immunoSEQ multiplex PCR assay. TCRdb took this table from immuneACCESS and kept in-frame rearrangements with V and J called. Such tables lack part of the clones; where checked against another copy, unresolved V genes explain under half of the gap, and the rest is unexplained. A total of about 74,000 clones appear in this sample, about 92% of them only once. Of the sample, approximately 9.1% falls within the top ten clones. Sequencing was performed on peripheral blood. The source is a human donor in a cohort sampled during active COVID-19.

This CDR3 is CASSIEPLAETQYF. The CDR3 DNA is TGTGCCAGTAGTATAGAACCCCTAGCGGAGACCCAGTACTTC. The chain carries TRBV19 and TRBJ2-5; D might be TRBD2 (6 bases). The CDR3 totals 14 residues. Looked up from germline, CDR1 is LNHDA and CDR2 is SQIVND (reference sequence). Trimming took off 0 bases at V and 5 bases at J, with 10 bases between the two ends. The variable domain in full, completed from reference TRBV19 and TRBJ2-5, reads DGGITQSPKYLFRKEGQNVTLSCEQNLNHDAMYWYRQDPGQGLRLIYYSQIVNDFQKGDIAEGYSVSREKKESFPLTVTSAQKNPTAFYLCASSIEPLAETQYFGPGTRLLVL.

The chain couples TRBV5-5 to TRBJ1-5, with TRBD1 matching over 8 bases. The germline gives CDR1 SGHKS, CDR2 YYEKEE (reference sequence). CDR3 size: 15 residues. Losses at the gene ends were 4 bases for V and 5 bases for J; bases not matched to a gene: 8. CDR3: CASSPRLTGDQPQHF. The CDR3 region has the DNA TGTGCCAGCAGCCCCCGACTGACAGGGGATCAGCCCCAGCATTTT.

The chain recombines TRBV2 with TRBJ1-6; TRBD1 matches at 7 bases. Trimming at V came to 7 bases and at J to 9 bases, leaving 12 bases not matched to a gene. The germline V gene has CDR1 SNHLY and CDR2 FYNNEI. CDR3 length: 15 residues. The CDR3 sequence: CASNEGALNSSPLHF. The CDR3 bases are TGTGCCAGCAATGAGGGGGCCTTGAATAGTTCACCCCTCCACTTT.

The CDR3 region is CASSFDPGQGTETQYF. The CDR3 nucleotides read TGTGCCAGCAGCTTCGACCCGGGACAGGGGACCGAGACCCAGTACTTC. This chain links TRBV7-2 with TRBJ2-5, with TRBD1 matching over 10 bases. The CDR3 consists of 16 residues. Germline assignment: CDR1 SGHTA and CDR2 FQGNSA. After removal of 3 bases from V and 5 bases from J, the junction contained 9 bases not matched to a gene.

J is TRBJ2-7 and V is TRBV27, with a tentative D call TRBD2 (6 bases). The CDR3 is made up of 15 amino acids. Germline-derived CDR1 and CDR2 are MNHEY and SMNVEV (reference sequence). The V gene lost 0 bases and the J gene lost 3 bases, with 12 bases spanning the gap. The CDR3 reads CASSLSTEGSYEQYF. The DNA of the CDR3 is TGTGCCAGCAGTTTATCAACGGAGGGGAGCTACGAGCAGTACTTC.

On this clone: Germline and junction disagree at one end, which may indicate a read error. V and J are TRBV27 and TRBJ2-7; 9 nucleotides match TRBD1. Germline V gene sequence: CDR1 MNHEY, CDR2 SMNVEV (reference sequence). The CDR3 length is 16 residues. This CDR3 is CASSVSTGDRAYEQYF. In nucleotides, the CDR3 is TGTGCCAGCAGTGTATCCACGGGGGACAGGGCCTACGAGCAGTACTTC.

This chain uses TRBV5-4 with TRBJ2-7, with no clear D. The CDR3 is made up of 14 amino acids. CDR1 is SGHNT and CDR2 is YYREEE in the germline V gene (reference sequence). The germline V and J ends were trimmed by 0 bases and 0 bases, with 7 bases remaining between them. Here the CDR3 reads CASSLEADSYEQYF. The CDR3, as DNA: TGTGCCAGCAGCTTGGAAGCCGACTCCTACGAGCAGTACTTC.

Notes on this clone: At one boundary the junction diverges from the germline segment, which might be a read error. In DNA form, the CDR3 reads TGTGCCAGCACCCAAATCCGACAGGGGGCGGACACTGAAGCTTTCTTT. Protein: CASTQIRQGADTEAFF. The V call is TRBV3-1 (or the pseudogene TRBV3-2), the J call TRBJ1-1; 10 nucleotides align to TRBD1. CDR3 length: 16 residues. Germline CDR1 reads LGHDT; CDR2 reads YNNKEL (reference sequence).

The chain uses TRBV7-9 and TRBJ2-5; maybe TRBD1 (5 bases). V was shortened by 1 base and J by 5 bases, with 14 bases between the two germline ends. The CDR3 covers 15 residues. Germline lookup yields CDR1 SEHNR and CDR2 FQNEAQ (reference sequence). CDR3 protein: CASSLGGPTAETQYF. The CDR3 nucleotides are TGTGCCAGCAGCTTAGGGGGCCCGACAGCGGAGACCCAGTACTTC.

The chain combines TRBV5-1 with TRBJ2-2, with 12 positions matching TRBD2. The V and J ends lost 4 bases and 3 bases, in that order; junction bases with no gene match: 13. This CDR3 is built from 19 residues. The V gene's germline CDR1 is SGHRS and CDR2 YFSETQ. CDR3 DNA sequence: TGCGCCAGCAGCCATCGGACTAGCGGGATTGGTCCAGACACCGGGGAGCTGTTTTTT. This codes for CASSHRTSGIGPDTGELFF.

The chain carries TRBV4-2 and TRBJ1-5; D remains unclear. The CDR3 sequence is 15 residues long. V dropped 0 bases and J dropped 3 bases, with 9 bases sitting between them. The germline CDR1 and CDR2 sequences are LGHNA and YNFKEQ. The CDR3 sequence is CASSQEASFNQPQHF. The CDR3 region has the DNA TGTGCCAGCAGCCAAGAAGCCTCTTTCAATCAGCCCCAGCATTTT.

This clone was observed once. The V gene is TRBV7-2, the J gene TRBJ2-1, with 10 nucleotides matching TRBD1. The V and J ends lost 2 bases and 3 bases, in that order; junction bases with no gene match: 4. Germline lookup yields CDR1 SGHTA and CDR2 FQGNSA. CDR3 length: 16 residues. The CDR3 DNA reads as TGTGCCAGCAGCTTATTCAGGACAGGGGGCTACAATGAGCAGTTCTTC. Residues: CASSLFRTGGYNEQFF. Drawing the rest from reference TRBV7-2 and TRBJ2-1, the complete variable domain is GAGVSQSPSNKVTEKGKDVELRCDPISGHTALYWYRQSLGQGLEFLIYFQGNSAPDKSGLPSDRFSAERTGGSVSTLTIQRTQQEDSAVYLCASSLFRTGGYNEQFFGPGTRLTVL.

This chain uses TRBV2 with TRBJ2-4; tentative D call: TRBD2 (6 bases). Trimming stripped 5 bases from V and 1 base from J, with 12 bases between. Germline values: CDR1 SNHLY, CDR2 FYNNEI. This CDR3 contains 15 residues. The CDR3 sequence: CASSSSGPAKNIQYF. The CDR3 DNA reads as TGTGCCAGCAGTAGCAGCGGGCCGGCCAAAAACATTCAGTACTTC.

This chain connects TRBV9 to TRBJ2-1; 9 nucleotides agree with TRBD1. The V gene's germline CDR1 is SGDLS and CDR2 YYNGEE. Trimming at V came to 0 bases and at J to 5 bases, leaving 9 bases not matched to a gene. CDR3 length: 17 residues. CDR3 protein: CASSVDLTGGFNNEQFF. CDR3 nucleotide sequence: TGTGCCAGCAGCGTAGATCTAACAGGGGGCTTCAACAATGAGCAGTTCTTC. The full variable domain, in which reference TRBV9 and TRBJ2-1 provide the parts outside the CDR3, is DSGVTQTPKHLITATGQRVTLRCSPRSGDLSVYWYQQSLDQGLQFLIQYYNGEERAKGNILERFSAQQFPDLHSELNLSSLELGDSALYFCASSVDLTGGFNNEQFFGPGTRLTVL.

The rearrangement uses TRBV4-2 and TRBJ2-5, with D tentatively TRBD1 (7 bases). The CDR3 spans 15 residues. Germline CDR1 LGHNA, CDR2 YNFKEQ. Trimming stripped 4 bases from V and 2 bases from J, with 14 bases between. The chain's CDR3 is CASSRSGDSQETQYF. The CDR3 region has the DNA TGTGCCAGCAGCCGGTCGGGGGACAGTCAAGAGACCCAGTACTTC.

CDR3 region: CASSLAGLDEQFF. CDR3 sequence (DNA): TGCGCCAGCAGCTTGGCCGGACTGGATGAGCAGTTCTTC. J is TRBJ2-1 and V is TRBV5-1; D is possibly TRBD2 (5 bases). This CDR3 region has 13 residues. CDR1 and CDR2 from the germline V gene are SGHRS and YFSETQ. Deletions cut 0 bases from V and 8 bases from J, with 9 bases between.

The chain employs TRBV28 and TRBJ2-1; 7 bases align to TRBD2. V lost 2 bases and J lost 4; bases outside the gene matches: 5. CDR3 length: 15 amino acids. CDR1 MDHEN and CDR2 SYDVKM come from the germline V gene. CDR3 loop: CASSLASGTYNEQFF. In DNA form, the CDR3 reads TGTGCCAGCAGTTTAGCTAGCGGAACGTACAATGAGCAGTTCTTC.

The V call is TRBV11-3, the J call TRBJ2-1, with 8 bases identical to TRBD1. The CDR3 consists of 15 residues. Per germline, CDR1 SGHNT and CDR2 YENEEA. Trimming at V came to 5 bases and at J to 5 bases, leaving 8 bases not matched to a gene. CDR3 DNA sequence: TGTGCCAGCAGCCAACGGACAGGGCCTAACAATGAGCAGTTCTTC. This codes for CASSQRTGPNNEQFF.

The V gene is TRBV5-1, the J gene TRBJ1-1; D may be TRBD1 (5 bases). The CDR3 sequence is 14 residues long. V dropped 1 base and J dropped 3 bases, with 10 bases sitting between them. Germline V gives CDR1 SGHRS, CDR2 YFSETQ. CDR3 loop: CASSLTGQDTEAFF. CDR3 coding DNA: TGCGCCAGCAGCTTGACAGGCCAAGACACTGAAGCTTTCTTT.

The chain has TRBV7-9 and TRBJ2-1; 10 bases map to TRBD2. Germline values: CDR1 SEHNR, CDR2 FQNEAQ (reference sequence). Trimming cost V 2 bases and J 3 bases; bases outside gene matches: 1. The CDR3 runs to 15 residues. CDR3 in DNA: TGTGCCAGCAGCTTACCTAGCGGGAGCTACAATGAGCAGTTCTTC. Protein: CASSLPSGSYNEQFF.

The chain recombines TRBV5-4 with TRBJ2-3; 8 nucleotides match TRBD2. CDR1 is SGHNT, CDR2 YYREEE, per germline (reference sequence). Trimming took 4 bases from V and 0 from J; bases not matched to a gene: 10. The CDR3 is 17 residues long. Written as DNA, the CDR3 is TGTGCCAGCAGCAAACAAACGGGAGGGCCTAGCACAGATACGCAGTATTTT. Protein: CASSKQTGGPSTDTQYF.

The chain couples TRBV9 to TRBJ1-1, with D tentatively TRBD1 (5 bases). The length of the CDR3 is 15 residues. Germline V gene lookup returns CDR1 SGDLS and CDR2 YYNGEE. V was clipped by 0 bases and J by 5 bases, with 14 bases between them. This CDR3 reads CASSVDQGGRTEAFF. DNA for the CDR3: TGTGCCAGCAGCGTAGATCAGGGTGGTAGGACTGAAGCTTTCTTT.

The chain uses TRBV5-6 and TRBJ1-5; no reliable D call. Germline V CDR1 and CDR2: SGHDT, YYEEEE. Trimming shortened V by 1 base and J by 3 bases, and 2 bases separated the two germline ends. CDR3 length: 12 residues. CDR3 protein: CASSLYNQPQHF. In nucleotides, the CDR3 is TGTGCCAGCAGCTTGTACAATCAGCCCCAGCATTTT.

The rearrangement joins TRBV5-1 to TRBJ2-7; 9 bases map to TRBD1. The length of the CDR3 is 14 residues. Per germline, CDR1 SGHRS and CDR2 YFSETQ. The V gene end was trimmed by 1 base and the J gene end by 5 bases; junction bases not matched to a gene: 4. For the CDR3, the DNA is TGCGCCAGCAGCTTGCGACAGGGGGTGAACGAGCAGTACTTC. Translation: CASSLRQGVNEQYF.

The J gene is TRBJ1-3, the V gene TRBV5-6, with 7 bases that match TRBD1. Germline CDR1 reads SGHDT; CDR2 reads YYEEEE. Unmatched junction bases numbered 12, after V lost 4 bases and J lost 2 bases. CDR3 length: 17 amino acids. The chain's CDR3 is CASSPDRSVLAGNTIYF. The CDR3, as DNA: TGTGCCAGCAGCCCGGACAGGTCTGTCCTGGCTGGAAACACCATATATTTT. Supplemented by reference TRBV5-6 and TRBJ1-3, the full variable domain reads DAGVTQSPTHLIKTRGQQVTLRCSPKSGHDTVSWYQQALGQGPQFIFQYYEEEERQRGNFPDRFSGHQFPNYSSELNVNALLLGDSALYLCASSPDRSVLAGNTIYFGEGSWLTVV.

The chain uses TRBV10-2 and TRBJ2-7; no clear D gene. V was pared by 4 bases and J by 0 bases, with 16 bases between. Germline lookup yields CDR1 WSHSY and CDR2 SAAADI. The CDR3 spans 16 residues. The CDR3 region is CASSGLPPGISYEQYF. DNA for the CDR3: TGCGCCAGCAGTGGACTCCCTCCTGGAATCTCCTACGAGCAGTACTTC.

This clone is medium-sized (0.01 to 0.1%) in the sample. The same CDR3 is also encoded by other DNA sequences in this sample. V and J are TRBV27 and TRBJ2-1, with D possibly matching TRBD1 (7 bases). The CDR3 length is 15 residues. The ends were cut back, 2 bases at V and 0 bases at J, with 8 bases in the middle. CDR1 MNHEY and CDR2 SMNVEV come from the germline V gene (reference sequence). CDR3 in DNA: TGTGCCAGCAGTTTACAGGGGGGCTCCTACAATGAGCAGTTCTTC. This translates into CASSLQGGSYNEQFF.

This clone was recorded once. The V gene is TRBV28, the J gene TRBJ2-5, with 16 positions matching TRBD2. This CDR3 is built from 17 residues. Unmatched junction bases numbered 4, after V lost 4 bases and J lost 2 bases. Germline V gene sequence: CDR1 MDHEN, CDR2 SYDVKM. CDR3 amino acids: CASSSLGLAGGQETQYF. CDR3 nucleotides: TGTGCCAGCAGTTCATTGGGACTAGCGGGAGGGCAAGAGACCCAGTACTTC. The entire variable domain, with the rest obtained from reference TRBV28 and TRBJ2-5, is as follows: DVKVTQSSRYLVKRTGEKVFLECVQDMDHENMFWYRQDPGLGLRLIYFSYDVKMKEKGDIPEGYSVSREKKERFSLILESASTNQTSMYLCASSSLGLAGGQETQYFGPGTRLLVL.